This T cell receptor beta chain was documented in a study of identical twins. Healthy Caucasians provided all donations. Template switching (which added a universal primer site) was used, and cDNA carried unique molecular identifiers. Each CDR3 protein is one row after TCRdb ran MiXCR on the 5' RACE reads. The table shows around 500,000 distinct CDR3 sequences, with 14% occurring only once. A further study also used this sample, focusing on yellow fever vaccine responses in identical twins.

The clonotype originates from a woman under 30 in good health. The sample was CD4+ T cells sorted from blood.

CDR3 sequence (DNA): TGTGCCAGCAGCAAGGGGACTCAATACGAGCAGTACTTC. It translates to CASSKGTQYEQYF. This chain connects TRBV11-2 to TRBJ2-7; D is perhaps TRBD2 (6 bases). CDR1 is SGHAT and CDR2 is FQNNGV in the germline V gene. This CDR3 is built from 13 residues. V lost 5 bases to trimming and J lost 4 bases, with 12 bases between them.